This TCR beta chain was documented in a study of cytotoxic CD8 clonotypes in ibrutinib-treated CLL. Whole-study context: Mean per-sample yields comprised 255,043 productive templates and tens of thousands of productive rearrangements. The study, taken as a whole, reports: Lymph node repertoires were not studied, and sampling times were unmatched. Clonality measured at baseline exceeded age-matched healthy donors, tracking circulating CD8+ T-cell counts.

On this clone itself: Its target is unknown.

TCRdb's copy holds only in-frame clones and misses some; the assay was immunoSEQ multiplex PCR. The data hold roughly 47,000 clones, with approximately 50% observed a single time. The source was PBMCs, collected after 12 months of ibrutinib treatment. The TCR sequence derives from a human donor with chronic lymphocytic leukemia.

The CDR3 DNA follows: TGTGCCAGCAGCCTGAATTACGAGCAGTACTTC. Translating gives CASSLNYEQYF. This chain connects TRBV7-9 to TRBJ2-7; no clear D gene. Germline lookup yields CDR1 SEHNR and CDR2 FQNEAQ (reference sequence). V lost 5 bases and J lost 4, with 6 bases in between. This CDR3 is 11 amino acids long. The full variable domain, rest sourced from reference TRBV7-9 and TRBJ2-7, is DTGVSQNPRHKITKRGQNVTFRCDPISEHNRLYWYRQTLGQGPEFLTYFQNEAQLEKSRLLSDRFSAERPKGSFSTLEIQRTEQGDSAMYLCASSLNYEQYFGPGTRLTVT.